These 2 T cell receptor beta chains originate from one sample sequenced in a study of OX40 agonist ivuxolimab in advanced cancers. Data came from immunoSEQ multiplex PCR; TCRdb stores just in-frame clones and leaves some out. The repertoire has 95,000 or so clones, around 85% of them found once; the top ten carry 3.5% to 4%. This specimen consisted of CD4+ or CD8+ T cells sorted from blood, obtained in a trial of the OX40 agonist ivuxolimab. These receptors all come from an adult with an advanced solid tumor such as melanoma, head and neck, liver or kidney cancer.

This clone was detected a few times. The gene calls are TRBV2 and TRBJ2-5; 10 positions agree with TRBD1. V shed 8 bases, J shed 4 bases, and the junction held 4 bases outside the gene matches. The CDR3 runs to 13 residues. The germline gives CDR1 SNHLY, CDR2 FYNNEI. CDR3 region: CASRGDRGETQYF. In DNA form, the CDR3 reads TGTGCCAGCCGGGGGGACAGGGGAGAGACCCAGTACTTC.

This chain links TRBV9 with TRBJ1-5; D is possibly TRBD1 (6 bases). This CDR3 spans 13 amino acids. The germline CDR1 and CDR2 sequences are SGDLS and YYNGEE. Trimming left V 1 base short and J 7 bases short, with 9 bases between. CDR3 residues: CASSVQGNQPQHF. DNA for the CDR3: TGTGCCAGCAGCGTACAGGGGAACCAGCCCCAGCATTTT.